Listed here are 21 T cell receptor beta chains from one sample, sequenced in a study of T cell responses to AZD1222 COVID-19 vaccine. Data came from immunoSEQ multiplex PCR; TCRdb stores just in-frame clones and leaves some out. The top ten hold 6.3% of the sample, which has around 140,000 clones, about nine tenths seen once. This specimen consisted of peripheral blood, obtained on day 0 of AZD1222 vaccination. The receptor source for this set is an adult in good health.

The gene calls are TRBV19 and TRBJ1-1; the D gene is possibly TRBD1 (5 bases). The germline V gene has CDR1 LNHDA and CDR2 SQIVND (reference sequence). The CDR3 loop spans 14 amino acids. V lost 3 bases and J lost 1, with 9 bases in between. The CDR3 spells CASSMGRENTEAFF. DNA of the CDR3: TGTGCCAGTAGTATGGGCAGGGAGAACACTGAAGCTTTCTTT.

The chain has TRBV6-1 and TRBJ1-2; tentatively, D is TRBD1 (5 bases). The germline V gene encodes CDR1 MNHNS and CDR2 SASEGT. The CDR3 has 18 amino acids. V lost 2 bases, J lost 4 bases, and 23 bases lay in between. DNA for the CDR3: TGTGCCAGCAGTGAAAATCCCCCCCAGGTCCGGGGGACCTATGGCTACACCTTC. Its translation: CASSENPPQVRGTYGYTF.

V usage is TRBV18 and J usage is TRBJ2-1, with TRBD2 matching over 10 bases. The CDR3 spans 15 residues. The V segment lost 6 bases and the J segment 6 bases; nucleotides outside the gene matches: 8. CDR1 is KGHSH and CDR2 is LQKENI in the germline V gene. The CDR3 sequence: CASSPSGGAINEQFF. The DNA for the CDR3 is TGTGCCAGCTCCCCCAGCGGGGGGGCCATCAATGAGCAGTTCTTC.

The DNA of the CDR3 is TGTGCCAGCAGTTGGGGTATCGAGCAGTACTTC. As protein: CASSWGIEQYF. The chain couples TRBV27 to TRBJ2-7; D gene uncertain. Looked up from germline, CDR1 is MNHEY and CDR2 is SMNVEV (reference sequence). The CDR3 covers 11 residues. V shed 4 bases and J shed 6 bases, with 7 bases lying between them.

The CDR3 sequence is CASSFSGTSNYGYTF. In nucleotides, the CDR3 is TGCGCCAGCAGCTTCTCCGGGACTTCAAACTATGGCTACACCTTC. This chain uses TRBV5-1 with TRBJ1-2; TRBD1 might be the D (5 bases). The germline V and J ends were trimmed by 2 bases and 2 bases, with 13 bases remaining between them. Germline CDR1 and CDR2: SGHRS and YFSETQ. The CDR3 has 15 amino acids.

Only a few counts were recorded for this clone. The chain links TRBV6-1 to TRBJ2-6; possibly TRBD2 for D (7 bases). The CDR3 spans 15 residues. In germline, CDR1 is MNHNS, CDR2 SASEGT. Trimming pared 3 bases from V and 4 bases from J, leaving 10 bases between. The DNA for the CDR3 is TGTGCCAGCAGTGAGGGGGGGGCCGGGGCCAACGTCCTGACTTTC. Protein product: CASSEGGAGANVLTF.

This chain links TRBV3-1 (or the pseudogene TRBV3-2) with TRBJ1-2; 7 bases align to TRBD1. This CDR3 is built from 14 residues. Germline CDR1 reads LGHDT; CDR2 reads YNNKEL (reference sequence). Trimming took 1 base from V and 7 from J; bases not matched to a gene: 6. The CDR3 is CASSQVGAGGGYTF. CDR3 DNA: TGTGCCAGCAGCCAAGTGGGGGCAGGGGGTGGCTACACCTTC.

This sequence joins TRBV7-9 and TRBJ1-1, with no clear D. Germline assignment: CDR1 SEHNR and CDR2 FQNEAQ (reference sequence). V lost 1 base, J lost 1 base, and 4 bases lay in between. This CDR3 spans 13 amino acids. Written as DNA, the CDR3 is TGTGCCAGCAGCTTAGAGGGGAACACTGAAGCTTTCTTT. Translating gives CASSLEGNTEAFF.

This chain uses TRBV4-3 with TRBJ1-1; D remains unclear. The CDR3 runs 13 residues. V lost 0 bases, J lost 5 bases, and 7 bases lay in between. Germline loops: CDR1 LGHNA, CDR2 YSLEER. As DNA, the CDR3 is TGCGCCAGCAGCCAAGAATTGGGTACTGAAGCTTTCTTT. Its protein is CASSQELGTEAFF.

The V and J genes are TRBV2 and TRBJ1-5; no clear D gene. The CDR3 has 14 residues. The germline CDR1 and CDR2 sequences are SNHLY and FYNNEI. V lost 7 bases and J lost 2, with 12 bases in between. The DNA of the CDR3 is TGTGCCAGCACCCCCCTCGGCGGCAATCAGCCCCAGCATTTT. It yields the protein CASTPLGGNQPQHF.

This clone appeared a few times. The chain's CDR3 is CASSYSNVQTQYF. CDR3 DNA sequence: TGTGCCAGCAGTTACTCGAATGTTCAGACCCAGTACTTC. J is TRBJ2-5 and V is TRBV6-5; D gene unclear. Trimming stripped 0 bases from V and 6 bases from J, with 8 bases between. There are 13 residues in the CDR3. The germline V gene encodes CDR1 MNHEY and CDR2 SVGAGI.

V is TRBV6-5 and J is TRBJ2-7; the D gene is possibly TRBD1 (5 bases). Looked up from germline, CDR1 is MNHEY and CDR2 is SVGAGI. The CDR3 runs to 14 residues. The V end lost 8 bases, the J end lost 5 bases, and 19 bases lay between the germline ends. Written as DNA, the CDR3 is TGTGCCAGCCGACCGCAGGGTTTAAGCAACGAGCAGTACTTC. As protein: CASRPQGLSNEQYF.

V gene TRBV2 combines with J gene TRBJ2-7; D could derive from TRBD1 or TRBD2 (6 bases each). This CDR3 spans 13 amino acids. Germline V gene data show CDR1 as SNHLY and CDR2 as FYNNEI. V was shortened by 4 bases and J by 6 bases, with 13 bases between the two germline ends. The CDR3 DNA follows: TGTGCCAGCAGTGTCGTCGAGGGGGGCGAGCAGTACTTC. It translates to CASSVVEGGEQYF.

This clone came up once. The chain links TRBV2 to TRBJ1-1; D is uncertain. From germline, CDR1 is SNHLY and CDR2 FYNNEI. V was trimmed by 2 bases and J by 5 bases, leaving 9 bases between them. CDR3 length equals 13 residues. The CDR3, as DNA: TGTGCCAGCAGTGAATCCCGGAGGACTGAAGCTTTCTTT. Its translation is CASSESRRTEAFF.

The chain joins TRBV4-2 to TRBJ2-3; 7 bases map to TRBD2. CDR1 is LGHNA and CDR2 is YNFKEQ in the germline V gene. CDR3 length: 15 residues. V gave up 4 bases and J gave up 4 bases; unmatched junction bases: 8. CDR3 region: CASSRDLADSDTQYF. The CDR3 bases are TGTGCCAGCAGCCGAGATCTAGCGGATTCAGATACGCAGTATTTT.

This sequence joins TRBV4-2 and TRBJ2-2; TRBD1 might be the D (6 bases). Trimming pared 4 bases from V and 0 bases from J, leaving 12 bases between. Germline CDR1 and CDR2: LGHNA and YNFKEQ. The CDR3 loop spans 16 amino acids. The CDR3: CASSPLQGPNTGELFF. As DNA, the CDR3 is TGTGCCAGCAGCCCTTTACAGGGCCCGAACACCGGGGAGCTGTTTTTT.

V gene TRBV9 combines with J gene TRBJ2-1; 9 bases are a match to TRBD2. CDR3 length: 15 amino acids. J gave up 9 bases and V 0 bases, and 7 bases lay outside the gene matches. Looked up from germline, CDR1 is SGDLS and CDR2 is YYNGEE. This CDR3 is CASSVDPSGVGEQFF. In DNA form, the CDR3 reads TGTGCCAGCAGCGTAGACCCTAGCGGGGTGGGTGAGCAGTTCTTC.

V and J are TRBV12-3 or TRBV12-4 and TRBJ2-2, with D maybe TRBD1 (5 bases). The DNA end lines up better with TRBJ1-4; the J call may be wrong. The CDR3 sequence is 13 residues long. Here the CDR3 reads CASSFTQGLKLFF. CDR3 in DNA: TGTGCCAGCAGTTTCACGCAGGGTTTAAAACTGTTTTTT.

The chain uses TRBV7-3 and TRBJ1-2; D is unclear. V was clipped by 2 bases and J by 2 bases, with 6 bases between them. Germline assignment: CDR1 SGHTA and CDR2 FQGTGA. The CDR3 runs to 13 residues. The CDR3 spells CASSLPGNYGYTF. In nucleotides, the CDR3 is TGTGCCAGCAGCTTACCGGGAAACTATGGCTACACCTTC.

The chain uses TRBV28 and TRBJ1-4; no firm D call. Germline V gene data show CDR1 as MDHEN and CDR2 as SYDVKM. The CDR3 length is 14 residues. V lost 7 bases and J lost 1, with 10 bases in between. This CDR3 reads CASTLPRTNEKLFF. CDR3 nucleotides: TGTGCCAGCACCCTCCCCAGAACTAATGAAAAACTGTTTTTT.

The rearrangement links TRBV7-8 to TRBJ1-1; 8 positions match TRBD1. There are 14 residues in the CDR3. In germline, CDR1 is SGHVS, CDR2 FQNEAQ. V was pared by 6 bases and J by 5 bases, with 8 bases of the junction left unmatched. CDR3 loop: CASRTGELGTEAFF. The CDR3 bases are TGTGCCAGCAGGACAGGGGAGTTGGGAACTGAAGCTTTCTTT.